These 21 T cell receptor beta chains originate from one sample sequenced in a study of T cell responses to AZD1222 COVID-19 vaccine. Repertoires were generated with immunoSEQ multiplex PCR, while TCRdb's copy carries only in-frame clones and drops some. The sample records approximately 150,000 clones, just under 95% being singletons. The sequencing used peripheral blood, collected after recovery from COVID-19. All receptors come from an adult who had recovered from COVID-19.

The V call is TRBV10-3, the J call TRBJ1-6; D perhaps matches TRBD1 (6 bases). This CDR3 is 13 amino acids long. Trimming removed 4 bases at V and 7 bases at J, with 8 bases between. CDR1 is ENHRY, CDR2 SYGVKD, per germline. The CDR3 DNA follows: TGTGCCATCAGTGGGGACATAAATTCACCCCTCCACTTT. It encodes CAISGDINSPLHF.

This clone was recorded once. This chain uses TRBV5-1 with TRBJ1-5; D not resolved. Trimming removed 2 bases from V and 4 bases from J, with 7 bases in between. CDR3 size: 13 residues. The germline V gene has CDR1 SGHRS and CDR2 YFSETQ. CDR3: CASSFGENQPQHF. The CDR3 nucleotides read TGCGCCAGCAGCTTTGGAGAGAATCAGCCCCAGCATTTT.

The rearrangement links TRBV7-9 to TRBJ1-1; D perhaps matches TRBD1 (5 bases). The CDR3 loop spans 15 amino acids. V lost 2 bases to trimming and J lost 6 bases, with 16 bases between them. Germline loops: CDR1 SEHNR, CDR2 FQNEAQ (reference sequence). The CDR3 is CASSLNLPGVPEAFF. DNA of the CDR3: TGTGCCAGCAGCTTAAATCTCCCGGGGGTCCCTGAAGCTTTCTTT.

The chain combines TRBV28 with TRBJ2-7, with 8 bases matching TRBD1. J lost 2 bases, V lost 5 bases, and 8 bases had no gene match. CDR3 length equals 15 residues. CDR1 MDHEN and CDR2 SYDVKM come from the germline V gene. The CDR3 DNA is TGTGCCAGCAGTCACGACAGGGGACACGCCTACGAGCAGTACTTC. It yields the protein CASSHDRGHAYEQYF.

The DNA for the CDR3 is TGTGCCAGCAGCCGCTCCGGGACAGGGGGCGTAGATACGCAGTATTTT. It is translated as CASSRSGTGGVDTQYF. The rearrangement links TRBV2 to TRBJ2-3; the match to TRBD1 covers 12 bases. Looked up from germline, CDR1 is SNHLY and CDR2 is FYNNEI. The CDR3 totals 16 residues. The V gene end was trimmed by 6 bases and the J gene end by 5 bases; junction bases not matched to a gene: 9.

The chain recombines TRBV6-4 with TRBJ1-2; 7 positions match TRBD1. Germline V CDR1 and CDR2: MRHNA, SNTAGT. V lost 5 bases, J lost 7 bases, and 10 bases stayed unmatched. The CDR3 is 14 amino acids. The CDR3 is CASSSRQGDSGYTF. For the CDR3, the DNA is TGTGCCAGCAGTTCCAGACAGGGCGACTCTGGCTACACCTTC.

J is TRBJ2-7 and V is TRBV6-1, with a tentative D call TRBD1 (5 bases). Germline assignment: CDR1 MNHNS and CDR2 SASEGT. Deletions cut 3 bases from V and 3 bases from J, with 6 bases between. The CDR3 is 12 residues long. The CDR3 DNA follows: TGTGCCAGCAGTGAGACAGTCTACGAGCAGTACTTC. Amino acids: CASSETVYEQYF.

The rearrangement links TRBV6-5 to TRBJ2-4, with a tentative D call TRBD2 (6 bases). The CDR3 runs to 14 residues. Between the trimmed V and J ends, which lost 7 bases and 4 bases, there was a span of 14 bases. Germline V CDR1 and CDR2: MNHEY, SVGAGI. CDR3 sequence (DNA): TGTGCCAGCATCGACCGACGGGGGAAAAACATTCAGTACTTC. Translation gives CASIDRRGKNIQYF.

This clone was found once. The chain combines TRBV7-6 with TRBJ2-7; 7 bases are a match to TRBD1. V was clipped by 5 bases and J by 4 bases; unmatched bases: 8. CDR3 length: 14 amino acids. Germline assignment: CDR1 SGHVS and CDR2 FNYEAQ. The CDR3 sequence: CASSRWTGGYEQYF. The CDR3 DNA reads TGTGCCAGCAGCCGATGGACAGGCGGGTACGAGCAGTACTTC.

The V gene is TRBV5-1, the J gene TRBJ2-2, with D unclear. V was pared by 0 bases and J by 1 base, with 7 bases between. This CDR3 is built from 15 residues. The germline V gene has CDR1 SGHRS and CDR2 YFSETQ. As DNA, the CDR3 is TGCGCCAGCAGCTTGGTCCCAGGGAACACCGGGGAGCTGTTTTTT. Encoded protein: CASSLVPGNTGELFF.

The chain has TRBV28 and TRBJ1-5; D gene unclear. The germline CDR1 and CDR2 sequences are MDHEN and SYDVKM. The V end was cut by 6 bases, the J end by 3 bases, with 12 bases between. The CDR3 extends over 14 amino acids. The CDR3 protein is CASRWQAYNQPQHF. The CDR3 DNA sequence: TGTGCCAGCAGATGGCAGGCCTACAATCAGCCCCAGCATTTT.

The rearrangement joins TRBV27 to TRBJ2-7; weak D call: TRBD1 (5 bases). Trimming removed 5 bases at V and 4 bases at J, with 18 bases between. The germline gives CDR1 MNHEY, CDR2 SMNVEV (reference sequence). This CDR3 has 15 residues. This chain's CDR3 is CASSPTGLTRYEQYF. CDR3 sequence (DNA): TGTGCCAGCAGTCCAACAGGCTTAACGAGATACGAGCAGTACTTC.

The chain joins TRBV27 to TRBJ2-7; 12 nucleotides agree with TRBD2. The CDR3 extends over 15 amino acids. The germline V gene encodes CDR1 MNHEY and CDR2 SMNVEV (reference sequence). Unmatched junction bases numbered 9, after V lost 5 bases and J lost 7 bases. Here the CDR3 reads CASSLRLAGAKEQYF. The CDR3 region has the DNA TGTGCCAGCAGTCTTCGACTAGCGGGAGCGAAAGAGCAGTACTTC.

V gene TRBV3-1 (or the pseudogene TRBV3-2) combines with J gene TRBJ1-5; maybe TRBD1 (5 bases). The CDR3 is 15 amino acids. Trimming took 0 bases from V and 4 from J, leaving 10 bases between them. CDR1 and CDR2 from the germline V gene are LGHDT and YNNKEL (reference sequence). This CDR3 reads CASSQDLRGNQPQHF. The CDR3 DNA is TGTGCCAGCAGCCAAGATCTTAGGGGAAATCAGCCCCAGCATTTT.

The chain uses TRBV19 and TRBJ2-6; D uncertain. Germline assignment: CDR1 LNHDA and CDR2 SQIVND (reference sequence). V shed 2 bases and J shed 0 bases, with 11 bases lying between them. The CDR3 covers 17 residues. The CDR3 protein is CASSITPVSSGANVLTF. The DNA for the CDR3 is TGTGCCAGTAGTATAACCCCCGTTAGCTCTGGGGCCAACGTCCTGACTTTC.

The V and J genes are TRBV4-1 and TRBJ1-5; 7 nucleotides agree with TRBD1. The CDR3 runs to 15 residues. The germline V gene has CDR1 MGHRA and CDR2 YSYEKL. V dropped 0 bases and J dropped 9; count of bases not matched to a gene: 8. CDR3 sequence reads: CASSQEWDRKGPQHF. In DNA form, the CDR3 reads TGCGCCAGCAGCCAAGAATGGGACAGAAAGGGGCCCCAGCATTTT.

This clone is a singleton in its sample. This chain joins TRBV2 and TRBJ2-5, with 7 bases lining up with TRBD2. The CDR3 is made up of 17 amino acids. CDR1 SNHLY and CDR2 FYNNEI come from the germline V gene. J was trimmed by 4 bases and V by 7 bases; bases with no gene match: 18. For the CDR3, the DNA is TGTGCCAGCATGAAGGGGAGGGCGGGATATGGGCGAGAGACCCAGTACTTC. Its translation is CASMKGRAGYGRETQYF.

At least ten counts were recorded for this clone. The chain has TRBV5-5 and TRBJ2-2; 10 bases align to TRBD2. Germline CDR1 and CDR2: SGHKS and YYEKEE (reference sequence). Trimming at V came to 4 bases and at J to 4 bases, leaving 7 bases not matched to a gene. CDR3 length: 16 amino acids. The CDR3 region has the DNA TGTGCCAGCAGCCCCGGACTAGCGGCGTCCACCGGGGAGCTGTTTTTT. Translated, it gives CASSPGLAASTGELFF. The full variable domain, its missing parts supplied by reference TRBV5-5 and TRBJ2-2, is DAGVTQSPTHLIKTRGQQVTLRCSPISGHKSVSWYQQVLGQGPQFIFQYYEKEERGRGNFPDRFSARQFPNYSSELNVNALLLGDSALYLCASSPGLAASTGELFFGEGSRLTVL.

The rearrangement uses TRBV5-4 and TRBJ2-2, with 8 bases matching TRBD1. CDR3 length equals 14 residues. V lost 4 bases and J lost 8; bases outside the gene matches: 7. Per the germline V gene, CDR1 is SGHNT and CDR2 is YYREEE (reference sequence). CDR3 protein: CASSPQGVGGELFF. CDR3 nucleotides: TGTGCCAGCAGCCCACAGGGGGTTGGGGGGGAGCTGTTTTTT.

The chain has TRBV19 and TRBJ1-4, with TRBD1 matching over 8 bases. The CDR3 has 14 residues. CDR1 is LNHDA and CDR2 is SQIVND in the germline V gene (reference sequence). V lost 8 bases to trimming and J lost 1 base; unmatched junction nucleotides: 3. The CDR3 region is CASGTGETNEKLFF. The CDR3 DNA reads as TGTGCCAGTGGGACAGGCGAAACTAATGAAAAACTGTTTTTT.

The rearrangement links TRBV4-2 to TRBJ2-3, with 9 nucleotides matching TRBD1. The CDR3 has 17 amino acids. The germline V gene encodes CDR1 LGHNA and CDR2 YNFKEQ. V dropped 0 bases and J dropped 0; count of bases not matched to a gene: 4. The CDR3 here is CASSQDTGGASTDTQYF. DNA for the CDR3: TGTGCCAGCAGCCAAGATACAGGGGGCGCGAGCACAGATACGCAGTATTTT.